What follows are 11 T cell receptor beta chains derived from one specimen sequenced in a study of graft-versus-host responses after intestinal transplantation. TCRdb's table, derived via immunoSEQ multiplex PCR, lists solely in-frame clones and lacks some. This sample carries 50,000 to 55,000 clones, 70% to 90% of them seen once, and the ten largest clones take under 0.65%. These TCRs' antigens remain unknown. The sample consisted of unstimulated CD4+ T cells sorted from spleen or lymph node cells, taken before transplant. The receptors were gathered from a human donor who was the organ donor for an intestinal transplant.

The chain is built from TRBV28 and TRBJ2-7; no firm D call. V was cut by 4 bases and J by 0 bases, with 16 bases left in between. The CDR3 contains 16 residues. The germline gives CDR1 MDHEN, CDR2 SYDVKM. CDR3 protein: CASSSLERQSSYEQYF. In DNA form, the CDR3 reads TGTGCCAGCAGTTCCCTCGAGCGCCAAAGCTCCTACGAGCAGTACTTC.

This chain uses TRBV27 with TRBJ1-5; possible D gene TRBD1, 6 bases. The CDR3 runs 13 residues. Germline V gene sequence: CDR1 MNHEY, CDR2 SMNVEV (reference sequence). Trimming took 10 bases from V and 9 from J, leaving 19 bases between them. This CDR3 is CAIPDRTVWPQHF. The CDR3 DNA follows: TGTGCCATCCCCGACAGGACGGTGTGGCCCCAGCATTTT.

V gene TRBV7-2 combines with J gene TRBJ2-3, with D perhaps matching TRBD2 (6 bases). The CDR3 runs 14 residues. Deletions cut 2 bases from V and 6 bases from J, with 12 bases between. The germline gives CDR1 SGHTA, CDR2 FQGNSA. Here the CDR3 reads CASSLTGVTDTQYF. The CDR3 nucleotides are TGTGCCAGCAGCTTAACGGGAGTTACGGATACGCAGTATTTT.

This chain connects TRBV2 to TRBJ1-5, with 10 bases lining up with TRBD1. The length of the CDR3 is 14 residues. CDR1 and CDR2 from the germline V gene are SNHLY and FYNNEI. V dropped 4 bases and J dropped 7; count of bases not matched to a gene: 4. CDR3 nucleotide sequence: TGTGCCAGCAGTGGGGACAGGGGAGGACAGCCCCAGCATTTT. It is translated as CASSGDRGGQPQHF. The full variable domain, rest sourced from reference TRBV2 and TRBJ1-5, is EPEVTQTPSHQVTQMGQEVILRCVPISNHLYFYWYRQILGQKVEFLVSFYNNEISEKSEIFDDQFSVERPDGSNFTLKIRSTKLEDSAMYFCASSGDRGGQPQHFGDGTRLSIL.

V is TRBV30 and J is TRBJ1-1; D is unclear. CDR3 size: 12 residues. CDR1 and CDR2 from the germline V gene are GTSNPN and SVGIG (reference sequence). V lost 0 bases and J lost 7, with 9 bases in between. Here the CDR3 reads CAWSVVSNEAFF. The DNA for the CDR3 is TGTGCCTGGAGTGTAGTCAGTAATGAAGCTTTCTTT.

The chain links TRBV30 to TRBJ1-1; 7 bases align to TRBD1. The length of the CDR3 is 16 residues. The V and J ends lost 2 bases and 4 bases, in that order; junction bases with no gene match: 13. Germline V lookup: CDR1 GTSNPN, CDR2 SVGIG (reference sequence). The CDR3 protein is CAWSPRTGSFATEAFF. CDR3 coding DNA: TGTGCCTGGAGTCCCCGGACAGGTTCCTTTGCCACTGAAGCTTTCTTT.

The chain has TRBV4-2 and TRBJ2-7, with TRBD2 identical over 16 bases. CDR1 LGHNA and CDR2 YNFKEQ come from the germline V gene. The junction had 4 bases not matched to a gene; V was cut back by 2 bases and J by 0 bases. The CDR3 covers 18 residues. The CDR3 nucleotides read TGTGCCAGCAGCCAATCGGGACTAGCGGGAGGGAGCTCCTACGAGCAGTACTTC. Its protein is CASSQSGLAGGSSYEQYF.

The rearrangement uses TRBV27 and TRBJ2-7, with TRBD2 as a possible D gene (6 bases). This CDR3 comprises 16 residues. Germline CDR1 reads MNHEY; CDR2 reads SMNVEV (reference sequence). Trimming left V 1 base short and J 3 bases short, with 16 bases between. The CDR3 DNA follows: TGTGCCAGCAGTTTATGGACCCCGAGGGGAGGCTACGAGCAGTACTTC. Protein product: CASSLWTPRGGYEQYF.

The rearrangement links TRBV28 to TRBJ2-2; 15 bases line up with TRBD2. Trimming cost V 3 bases and J 5 bases; bases outside gene matches: 10. Looked up from germline, CDR1 is MDHEN and CDR2 is SYDVKM. The CDR3 runs 19 residues. CDR3 in amino acids: CASSFLTGLAGGLTGELFF. In nucleotides, the CDR3 is TGTGCCAGCAGTTTTCTCACCGGACTAGCGGGAGGGTTAACCGGGGAGCTGTTTTTT. Full variable domain (remainder filled in from reference TRBV28 and TRBJ2-2): DVKVTQSSRYLVKRTGEKVFLECVQDMDHENMFWYRQDPGLGLRLIYFSYDVKMKEKGDIPEGYSVSREKKERFSLILESASTNQTSMYLCASSFLTGLAGGLTGELFFGEGSRLTVL.

This clone was counted a single time. The chain combines TRBV13 with TRBJ1-4, with TRBD1 identical over 7 bases. V lost 1 base and J lost 6; bases outside the gene matches: 8. Germline CDR1 is PRHDT and CDR2 is FYEKMQ (reference sequence). There are 16 residues in the CDR3. The CDR3 sequence is CASSLATGTADEKLFF. As DNA, the CDR3 is TGTGCCAGCAGCTTAGCGACCGGGACAGCGGATGAAAAACTGTTTTTT.

This clone turned up a few times. One end of the junction is discordant with germline, which a read error may explain. The rearrangement links TRBV6-5 to TRBJ2-2, with D perhaps matching TRBD1 (5 bases). The CDR3 runs 15 residues. Germline V gives CDR1 MNHEY, CDR2 SVGAGI. The CDR3, as DNA: TGTGCCAGCAGTTACTCTAGGGGTCCCACCCGGGAGCTGTTTTTT. Amino acids: CASSYSRGPTRELFF.